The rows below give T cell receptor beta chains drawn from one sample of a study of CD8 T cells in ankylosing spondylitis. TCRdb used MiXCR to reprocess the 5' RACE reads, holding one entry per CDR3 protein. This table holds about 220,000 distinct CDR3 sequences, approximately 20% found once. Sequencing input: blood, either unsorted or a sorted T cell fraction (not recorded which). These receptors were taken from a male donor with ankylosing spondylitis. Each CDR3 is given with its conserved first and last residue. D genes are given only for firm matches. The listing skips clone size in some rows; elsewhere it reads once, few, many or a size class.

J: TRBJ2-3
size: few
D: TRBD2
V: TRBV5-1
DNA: TGCGCCAGCAGCTCATATGGACTAGCGGGGACCATGGATACGCAGTATTTT
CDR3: CASSSYGLAGTMDTQYF

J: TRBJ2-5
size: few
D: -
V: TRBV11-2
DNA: TGTGCCAGCAGCTTAGTAGGTATAGCGGTGTACCAAGAGACCCAGTACTTC
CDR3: CASSLVGIAVYQETQYF

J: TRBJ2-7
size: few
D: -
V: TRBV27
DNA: TGTGCCAGCAGTCCGGGAGACGGGGGTTACGAGCAGTACTTC
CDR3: CASSPGDGGYEQYF

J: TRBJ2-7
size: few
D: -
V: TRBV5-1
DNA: TGCGCCAGCGCCGGGACGGCCTCCTACGAGCAGTACTTC
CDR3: CASAGTASYEQYF

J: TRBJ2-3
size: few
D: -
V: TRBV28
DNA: TGTGCCAGCTGTGGTTTAGTTGGCACAGATACGCAGTATTTT
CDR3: CASCGLVGTDTQYF

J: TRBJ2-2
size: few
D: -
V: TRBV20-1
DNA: TGCAGTGCTAGACTTGGGGGCGGCACCGGGGAGCTGTTTTTT
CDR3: CSARLGGGTGELFF

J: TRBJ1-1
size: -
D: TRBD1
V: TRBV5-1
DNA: TGCGCCAGCAGCTTGGGGGACAGGCAGGTGCTTGAAGCTTTCTTT
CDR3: CASSLGDRQVLEAFF

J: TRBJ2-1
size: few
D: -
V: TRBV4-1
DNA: TGCGCCAGCAGCCGGCAGCTTTCCGATGAGCAGTTCTTC
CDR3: CASSRQLSDEQFF

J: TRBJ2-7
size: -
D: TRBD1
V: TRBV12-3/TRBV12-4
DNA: TGTGCCAGCAGTTTAGGTTGGGACAGGGGAAACGGTCTGAGGTTC
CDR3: CASSLGWDRGNGLRF

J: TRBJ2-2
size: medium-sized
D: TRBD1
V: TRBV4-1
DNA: TGCGCCAGCAGCCAGTACAGGGGAAGCACCGGGGAGCTGTTTTTT
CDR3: CASSQYRGSTGELFF

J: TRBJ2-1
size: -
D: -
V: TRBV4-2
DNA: TGTGCCAGCAGCCAAGAACGCCTAGCGTTAGTAAATGAGCAGTTCTTC
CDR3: CASSQERLALVNEQFF

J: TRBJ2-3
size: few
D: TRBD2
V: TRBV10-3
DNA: TGTGCCATCAGTGGAGGTAGCGGGGTAAGCACAGATACGCAGTATTTT
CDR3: CAISGGSGVSTDTQYF

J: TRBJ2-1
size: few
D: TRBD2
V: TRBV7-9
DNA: TGTGCCAGCAGCTTACCCTTCTCAACTAGCGTTTACAATGAGCAGTTCTTC
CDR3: CASSLPFSTSVYNEQFF

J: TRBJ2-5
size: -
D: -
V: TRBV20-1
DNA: TGCAGTGCTCCCCAAGGGGAAGGGGAGACCCAGTACTTC
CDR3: CSAPQGEGETQYF

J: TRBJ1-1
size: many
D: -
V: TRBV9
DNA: TGTGCCAGCAGCTTGGCGAGCCTCCCCACTGAAGCTTTCTTT
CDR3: CASSLASLPTEAFF

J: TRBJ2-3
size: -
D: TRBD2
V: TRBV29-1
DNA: TGCAGCGTTTCCACAGCGGGAACCACAGATACGCAGTATTTT
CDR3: CSVSTAGTTDTQYF

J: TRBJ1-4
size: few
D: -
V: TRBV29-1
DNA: TGCAGCGTTCAAGACAGTGTTGCAACTAATGAAAAACTGTTTTTT
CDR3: CSVQDSVATNEKLFF

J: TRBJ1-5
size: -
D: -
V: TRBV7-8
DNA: TGTGCCAGCAGCTTCGAAACGTGGGCTCGCAATCAGCCCCAGCATTTT
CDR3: CASSFETWARNQPQHF

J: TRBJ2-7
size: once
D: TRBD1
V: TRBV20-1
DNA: TGCAGTGCTAGGAACAACCGGGACAGGAGCTTCTACGAGCAGTACTTC
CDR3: CSARNNRDRSFYEQYF

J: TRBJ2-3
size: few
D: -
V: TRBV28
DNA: TGTGCCAGCAGTACCGGACAGATTAGCACAGATACGCAGTATTTT
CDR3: CASSTGQISTDTQYF

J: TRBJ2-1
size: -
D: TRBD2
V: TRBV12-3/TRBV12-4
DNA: TGTGCCAGCAGGCCCGTACTAGCGGGAGGGCCTTGGCAGTTCTTC
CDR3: CASRPVLAGGPWQFF

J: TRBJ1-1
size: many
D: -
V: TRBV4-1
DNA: TGCGCCAGCGGGTCGGACGAGAACACTGAAGCTTTCTTT
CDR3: CASGSDENTEAFF

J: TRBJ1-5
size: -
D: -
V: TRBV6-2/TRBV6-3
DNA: TGTGCCAGCAGTTACATGCCGGCAAGCCATAGCAATCAGCCCCAGCATTTT
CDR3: CASSYMPASHSNQPQHF

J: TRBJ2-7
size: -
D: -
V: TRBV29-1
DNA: TGCAGCGTTGAGGTGGAGGGGAGACTATACGAGCAGTACTTC
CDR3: CSVEVEGRLYEQYF

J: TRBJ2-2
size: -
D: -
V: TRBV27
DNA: TGTGCCAGCACCATGGGAGGGGGAGTCGGGGAGCTGTTTTTT
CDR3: CASTMGGGVGELFF

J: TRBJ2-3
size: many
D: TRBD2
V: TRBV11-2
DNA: TGTGCCAGCACCTCCTGGGACCTAGCGGGCGAACAGGATACGCAGTATTTT
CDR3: CASTSWDLAGEQDTQYF

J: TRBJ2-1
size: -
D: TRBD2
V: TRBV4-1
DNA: TGCGCCAGCAGCCCGGGGGGGAACAATGAGCAGTTCTTC
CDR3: CASSPGGNNEQFF

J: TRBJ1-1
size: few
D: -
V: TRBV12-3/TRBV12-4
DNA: TGTGCCAGCGGGGTTAGCGCTGAAGCTTTCTTT
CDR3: CASGVSAEAFF

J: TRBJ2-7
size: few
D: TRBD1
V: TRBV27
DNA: TGTGCCAGCAGTACCACGACAGGGGTATACGAGCAGTACTTC
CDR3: CASSTTTGVYEQYF

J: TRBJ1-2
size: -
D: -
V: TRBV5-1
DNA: TGCGCCAGCAGCCGGACAGTTTTGGATGGCTACACCTTC
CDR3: CASSRTVLDGYTF

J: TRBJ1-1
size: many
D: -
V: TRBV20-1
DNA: TGCAGTGCTAGATTCCCTGGTCTTATGAACACTGAAGCTTTCTTT
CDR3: CSARFPGLMNTEAFF

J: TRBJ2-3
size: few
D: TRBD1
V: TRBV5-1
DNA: TGCGCCAGCAGCGATGGACAGGGTGGTGTAGATACGCAGTATTTT
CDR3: CASSDGQGGVDTQYF

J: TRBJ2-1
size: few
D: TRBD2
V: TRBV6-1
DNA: TGTGCCAGCAGTCCCCGGGGTAGCGGGATTTACAATGAGCAGTTCTTC
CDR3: CASSPRGSGIYNEQFF

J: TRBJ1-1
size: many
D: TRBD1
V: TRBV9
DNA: TGTGCCAGCAGCGCGACAGGGAGGAACACTGAAGCTTTCTTT
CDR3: CASSATGRNTEAFF

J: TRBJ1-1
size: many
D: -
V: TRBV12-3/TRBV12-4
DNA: TGTGCCAGCAGAGATCCGGGGACTGAAGCTTTCTTT
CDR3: CASRDPGTEAFF

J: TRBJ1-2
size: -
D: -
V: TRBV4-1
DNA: TGCGCCAGCAGCCAAGATGGGACACCTAGCTATGGCTACACCTTC
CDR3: CASSQDGTPSYGYTF

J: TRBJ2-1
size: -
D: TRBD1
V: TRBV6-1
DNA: TGTGCCAGCAGTCCGGACAGGGAGCACAATGAGCAGTTCTTC
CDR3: CASSPDREHNEQFF

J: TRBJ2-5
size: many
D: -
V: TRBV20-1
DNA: TGCAGTGCTAGAGCCTCTCCCATGATGGGGGAGACCCAGTACTTC
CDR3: CSARASPMMGETQYF

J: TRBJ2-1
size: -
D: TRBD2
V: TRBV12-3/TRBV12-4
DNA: TGTGCCAGCAGTTCTAGCGGGAGTTCTGAGAATGAGCAGTTCTTC
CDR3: CASSSSGSSENEQFF

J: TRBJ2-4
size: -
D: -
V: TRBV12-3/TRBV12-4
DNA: TGTGCCAGCAGTCCGGAACAGGGGGGGAACATTCAGTACTTC
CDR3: CASSPEQGGNIQYF

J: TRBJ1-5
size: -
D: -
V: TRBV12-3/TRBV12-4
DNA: TGTGCCAGCGATGATGCGGGATTCGGTCAGCCCCAGCATTTT
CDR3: CASDDAGFGQPQHF

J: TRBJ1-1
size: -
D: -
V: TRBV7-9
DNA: TGTGCCAGCAGCTCCTGGACAGTGAACACTGAAGCTTTCTTT
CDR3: CASSSWTVNTEAFF

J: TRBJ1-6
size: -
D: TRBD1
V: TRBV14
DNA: TGTGCCAGCAGCCACGGGACAGCGTTTAATTCACCCCTCCACTTT
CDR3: CASSHGTAFNSPLHF

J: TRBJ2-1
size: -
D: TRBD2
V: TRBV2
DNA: TGTGCCAGCAGTGAACGGCGAATGGGACTAGCGGGTGGCGAGCAGTTCTTC
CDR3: CASSERRMGLAGGEQFF

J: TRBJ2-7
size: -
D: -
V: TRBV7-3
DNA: TGTGCCAGCAGCTTGTACCACGGGGTTACCTACGAGCAGTACTTC
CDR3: CASSLYHGVTYEQYF

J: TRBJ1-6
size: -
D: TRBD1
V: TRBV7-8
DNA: TGTGCCAGCAGACTAACCGGGACAGCGACTAATTCACCCCTCCACTTT
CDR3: CASRLTGTATNSPLHF

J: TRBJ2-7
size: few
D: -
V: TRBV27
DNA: TGTGCCAGCAGTTTACATGGGGGGGCCAACGAGCAGTACTTC
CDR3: CASSLHGGANEQYF

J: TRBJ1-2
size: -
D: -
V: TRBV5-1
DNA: TGCGCCAGCAGCTTGACGGCGGCCTATGGCTACACCTTC
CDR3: CASSLTAAYGYTF

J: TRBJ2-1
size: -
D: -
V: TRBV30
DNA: TGTGCCTGGAGTGTTGGGGCAGGGAACGCGCTCAATGAGCAGTTCTTC
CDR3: CAWSVGAGNALNEQFF

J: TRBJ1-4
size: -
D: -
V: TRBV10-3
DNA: TGTGCCACTTCTGCGGGCCTCAATGAAAAACTGTTTTTT
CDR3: CATSAGLNEKLFF

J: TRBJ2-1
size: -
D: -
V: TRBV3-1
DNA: TGTGCCAGCAGCCCCGACAGGTCCGTCTACAATGAGCAGTTCTTC
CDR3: CASSPDRSVYNEQFF

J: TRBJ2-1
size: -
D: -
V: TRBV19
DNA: TGTGCCAGTAGTGCATACTCAGAGCAGTTCTTC
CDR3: CASSAYSEQFF

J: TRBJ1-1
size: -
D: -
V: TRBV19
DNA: TGTGCCTTGCCTACCGGCAGGGGCTTAATGAACACTGAAGCTTTCTTT
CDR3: CALPTGRGLMNTEAFF